This T cell receptor (beta chain) is from a study of cytomegalovirus exposure and HLA in healthy donors. Study-wide context: Of all 380 or so donors who were genotyped, 75% to 85% belonged to the Caucasian-associated ancestry cluster. Study observations and caveats: Association of a missense DCLRE1C variant with TCR beta V- and J-gene trimming was reported in a later analysis. As a later analysis revealed, most CMV-associated TCR beta chains appeared HLA-restricted.

Researchers ran the PCR with 60 Vbeta and 13 Jbeta primers. This table comes from immunoSEQ multiplex PCR, and its TCRdb copy is limited to in-frame clones, with some not included. Here the sample spans about 130,000 clones, 72% being singletons. The CDR3 has 16 residues. Trimming took 3 bases from V and 7 from J, leaving 18 bases between them. CDR1 and CDR2 (germline): KGHSH, LQKENI. Note on this clone: Its antigen is not identified.

The sample was PBMCs. This sequence joins TRBV18 and TRBJ1-4; TRBD1 is a possible D gene (6 bases). This sequence was found in a man aged 25 to 45 in good health and CMV-seronegative. The CDR3: CASSPVSARGIEKLFF. The CDR3 region has the DNA TGTGCCAGCTCACCTGTGAGCGCGAGGGGGATTGAAAAACTGTTTTTT.